This TCR beta chain was sequenced in a study of T cell repertoires in aging, cancer and after chemotherapy (dated by TCRdb to between 2018 and 2020). Broadly, across the study: The donors fell into six age groups ranging from 30 or younger to 70 or older, and each group had at least three individuals. In the hematological group, the paired samples taken before and after chemotherapy came from chronic lymphocytic leukemia patients given fludarabine- or bendamustine-based regimens. Around 10 million TCR reads were contained in the full dataset. To examine immunoaging and T cell reconstitution after chemotherapy, the study profiled TCR beta repertoires in peripheral blood from healthy donors and cancer patients. Alongside fewer than 100 healthy donors serving as a reference group, the cohort included 200 to 250 cancer patients, of whom some 91 had hematological cancers and more than 110 had solid cancers.

Its CDR3 holds 14 amino acids, cysteine through phenylalanine. Only the CDR3 DNA stays, 42 bases, in frame from base 1. The germline V end is reduced by 3 bases and the J end by 3 bases; junction bases left unmatched: 5. For CDR1 and CDR2, the germline V gene (reference sequence) lists LNHDA and SQIVND. Instead of sorted cells or RNA, genomic DNA extracted from peripheral blood served as the source for amplifying TCR beta rearrangements. Paper-wide results and their limitations: In healthy donors, the decline in TCR diversity with age was mainly explained by loss of richness, whereas in cancer patients loss of evenness was also found to contribute. According to the authors, the repertoire data do not permit conclusions about immunological memory after chemotherapy. Untreated patients with hematological or solid cancers showed significantly lower blood TCR diversity and higher clonality than age-matched healthy donors. In both cancer cohorts, median generation probability rose over the chemotherapy interval, which suggests that the repertoire was reconstituted through rebound thymic output. Hematological cancer patients had infiltration of lymphoid organs, and this infiltration may itself impair thymic emigration or peripheral T cell expansion.

This clonotype was seen only a few times. Its specific antigen is unknown. The record has no base qualities; no much larger clone is one base away. Using a mixed TRB-A/B primer pool, multiplex touch-down PCR amplified rearranged TRB sequences covering the V, D and J segments. Illumina adapters and sample indices were added to the amplicons in two consecutive PCR reactions performed with Phusion HS II polymerase. Amplicons were gel-purified using the NucleoSpin Gel and PCR Clean-up kit and were subsequently checked with Qubit and an Agilent 2100 Bioanalyzer. Sequencing of libraries was carried out on an Illumina MiSeq in 600-cycle, single-indexed, paired-end runs. On the authors' methods: MiXCR versions 2.12 and 3.0.5 were used to process TRB sequences. Each unique CDR3 nucleotide sequence was counted as one clone, and only productive sequences with at least two reads were retained. The repertoire metrics were Shannon diversity, evenness, clonality (calculated as one minus evenness), and diversity profiles parameterized by alpha from 0 to 5. The IGoR algorithm was used to calculate generation probabilities for clones in the paired samples taken before and after chemotherapy. TCRdb handled the public reads itself, with Q25 trimming in fastp and clone calling in MiXCR, and kept productive beta chains. Every distinct CDR3 protein forms one entry, paired with its most common genes and DNA. TCRdb's processing, not the authors' own work, is the source of the V and J calls. This sample lists 4,900 or so distinct CDR3 sequences; 35% to 50% were detected once. The ten biggest clones cover 6% to 7% of the sample.

The chain employs TRBV19 and TRBJ2-7, with 7 junctional bases fitting TRBD2. The TCR originated in a human donor with a blood cancer. Sequenced material: blood. The CDR3 loop reads CASSMASGIYEQYF. In nucleotides, the sequence is TGTGCCAGTAGTATGGCTAGCGGAATCTACGAGCAGTACTTC.